The present T cell receptor beta chain was sequenced within a study of control samples from healthy donors and cancer patients. Profiling relied on immunoSEQ multiplex PCR, and the TCRdb table lists in-frame clones only, not all of them. The sample records 50,000 to 55,000 clones, 87% being singletons. V lost 5 bases, J lost 4 bases, and 14 bases stayed unmatched. The germline V gene encodes CDR1 SGHAT and CDR2 FQNNGV. The CDR3 loop spans 16 amino acids. This TCR came from a man aged 55-75 years with head and neck cancer. This chain links TRBV11-2 with TRBJ2-7, with TRBD1 identical over 7 bases. Material for sequencing was PBMCs. CDR3 sequence reads: CASSAWIGTVVYEQYF. CDR3 coding DNA: TGTGCCAGCAGCGCCTGGATCGGGACAGTGGTATACGAGCAGTACTTC. Using reference TRBV11-2 and TRBJ2-7 for the parts outside the CDR3, the full variable domain is EAGVAQSPRYKIIEKRQSVAFWCNPISGHATLYWYQQILGQGPKLLIQFQNNGVVDDSQLPKDRFSAERLKGVDSTLKIQPAKLEDSAVYLCASSAWIGTVVYEQYFGPGTRLTVT.